The entry below gives a single T cell receptor beta chain sequence along with its context. The CDR3 contains 14 residues. Unmatched junction bases numbered 3, after V lost 2 bases and J lost 7 bases. Germline V lookup: CDR1 MNHEY, CDR2 SMNVEV (reference sequence). Donors were grouped by their self-reported clinical history. In the authors' workflow: Cell counts per sample came from amplifying reference gene primers. The repertoire was sequenced with immunoSEQ multiplex PCR; TCRdb's copy has only in-frame clones and lacks some. V, J and clone size are taken as reported in that table, and D and trimming were inferred from the DNA itself. The sample shows approximately 250,000 clones, about 82% of them seen only once. This sample was included in a study of blood T cell repertoires in COVID-19.

This sequence was found in a woman aged 45-65 years with acute COVID-19. Sequences were obtained from PBMCs or T cells enriched from blood (not recorded which). This rearrangement joins TRBV27 to TRBJ1-5, with 9 bases matching TRBD1. CDR3 in DNA: TGTGCCAGCAGTTTAACAGGGGGCAGGCAGCCCCAGCATTTT. Translation gives CASSLTGGRQPQHF.